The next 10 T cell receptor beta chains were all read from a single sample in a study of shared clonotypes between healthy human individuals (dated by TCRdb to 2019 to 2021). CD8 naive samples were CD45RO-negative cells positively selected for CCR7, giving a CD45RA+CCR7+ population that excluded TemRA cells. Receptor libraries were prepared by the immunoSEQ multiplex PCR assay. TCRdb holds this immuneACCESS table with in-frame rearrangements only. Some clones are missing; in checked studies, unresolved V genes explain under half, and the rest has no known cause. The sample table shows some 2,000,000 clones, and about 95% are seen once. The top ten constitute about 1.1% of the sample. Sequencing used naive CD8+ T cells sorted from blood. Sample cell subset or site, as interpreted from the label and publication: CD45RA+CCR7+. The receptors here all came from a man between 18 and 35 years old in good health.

CDR3 DNA sequence: TGTGCCAGCTCACCTCAGTCCCGGGACAGGGACGAGCAGTACTTC. Amino acids: CASSPQSRDRDEQYF. V is TRBV18 and J is TRBJ2-7; TRBD1 matches at 9 bases. V shed 3 bases, J shed 5 bases, and the junction held 8 bases outside the gene matches. The CDR3 contains 15 residues. From germline, CDR1 is KGHSH and CDR2 LQKENI.

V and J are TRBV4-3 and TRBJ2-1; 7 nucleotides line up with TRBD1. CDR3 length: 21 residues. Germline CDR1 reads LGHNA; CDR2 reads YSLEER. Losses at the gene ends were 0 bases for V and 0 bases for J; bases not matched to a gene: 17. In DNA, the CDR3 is TGCGCCAGCAGCCAAGACCCCCGCGACAGGGAATCCCTAAGCTCCTACAATGAGCAGTTCTTC. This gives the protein CASSQDPRDRESLSSYNEQFF.

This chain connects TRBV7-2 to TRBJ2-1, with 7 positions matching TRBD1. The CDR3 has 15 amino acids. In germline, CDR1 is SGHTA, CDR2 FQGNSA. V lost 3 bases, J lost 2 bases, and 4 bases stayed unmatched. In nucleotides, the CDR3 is TGTGCCAGCAGCTTCACAGGGGTAGCCTACAATGAGCAGTTCTTC. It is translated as CASSFTGVAYNEQFF.

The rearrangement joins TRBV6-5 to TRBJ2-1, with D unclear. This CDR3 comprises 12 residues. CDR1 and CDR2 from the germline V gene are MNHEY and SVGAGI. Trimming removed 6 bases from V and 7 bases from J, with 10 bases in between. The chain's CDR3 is CASSSDWNEQFF. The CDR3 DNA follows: TGTGCCAGCAGCTCCGACTGGAATGAGCAGTTCTTC.

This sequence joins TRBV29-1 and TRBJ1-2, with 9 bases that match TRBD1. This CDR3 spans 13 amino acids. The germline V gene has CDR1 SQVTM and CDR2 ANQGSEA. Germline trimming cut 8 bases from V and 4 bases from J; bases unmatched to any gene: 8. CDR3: CSITGGASYGYTF. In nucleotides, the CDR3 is TGCAGCATCACAGGGGGCGCAAGCTATGGCTACACCTTC. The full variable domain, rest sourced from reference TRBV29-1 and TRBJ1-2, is SAVISQKPSRDICQRGTSLTIQCQVDSQVTMMFWYRQQPGQSLTLIATANQGSEATYESGFVIDKFPISRPNLTFSTLTVSNMSPEDSSIYLCSITGGASYGYTFGSGTRLTVV.

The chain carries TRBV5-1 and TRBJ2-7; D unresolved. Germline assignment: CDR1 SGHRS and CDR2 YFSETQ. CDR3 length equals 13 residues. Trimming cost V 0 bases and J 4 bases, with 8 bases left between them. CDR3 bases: TGCGCCAGCAGCTTGGGTGGGGAATACGAGCAGTACTTC. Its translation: CASSLGGEYEQYF. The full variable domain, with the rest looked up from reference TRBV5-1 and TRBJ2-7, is KAGVTQTPRYLIKTRGQQVTLSCSPISGHRSVSWYQQTPGQGLQFLFEYFSETQRNKGNFPGRFSGRQFSNSRSEMNVSTLELGDSALYLCASSLGGEYEQYFGPGTRLTVT.

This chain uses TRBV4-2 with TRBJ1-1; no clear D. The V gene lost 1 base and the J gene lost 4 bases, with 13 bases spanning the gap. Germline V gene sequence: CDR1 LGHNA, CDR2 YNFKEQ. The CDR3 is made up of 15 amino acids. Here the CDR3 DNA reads TGTGCCAGCAGCCAAGCCGTGACGCCGGGCACTGAAGCTTTCTTT. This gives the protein CASSQAVTPGTEAFF.

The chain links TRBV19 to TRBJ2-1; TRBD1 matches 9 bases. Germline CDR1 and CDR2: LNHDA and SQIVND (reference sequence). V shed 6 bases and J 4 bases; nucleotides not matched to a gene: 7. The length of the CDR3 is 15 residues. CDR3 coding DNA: TGTGCCAGTAGGGGGGGACAGGGAGAATACAATGAGCAGTTCTTC. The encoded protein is CASRGGQGEYNEQFF.

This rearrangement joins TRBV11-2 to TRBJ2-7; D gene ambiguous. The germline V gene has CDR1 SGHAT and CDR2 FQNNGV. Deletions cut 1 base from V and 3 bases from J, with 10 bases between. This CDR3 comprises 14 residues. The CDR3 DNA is TGTGCCAGCAGCTTAGGGCTCCCCAGCTACGAGCAGTACTTC. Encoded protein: CASSLGLPSYEQYF.

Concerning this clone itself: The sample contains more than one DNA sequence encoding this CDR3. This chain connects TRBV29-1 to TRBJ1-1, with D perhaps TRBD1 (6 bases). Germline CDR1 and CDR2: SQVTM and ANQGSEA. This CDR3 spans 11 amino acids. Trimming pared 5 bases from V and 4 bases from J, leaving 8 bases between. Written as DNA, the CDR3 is TGCAGCGTTCAAGGGGGCACTGAAGCTTTCTTT. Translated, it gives CSVQGGTEAFF.